Below, 20 T cell receptor beta chains from the same sample are listed, as sequenced in a study of read filtering for tumor transcriptome and immune sequencing. From 350 to 500 ng of RNA, a library with molecular barcoded alpha/delta and beta/gamma adaptors was made. TCRdb redid the calling of the reads with MiXCR, one entry per CDR3 protein. The table includes tens of thousands of distinct CDR3 sequences, approximately 14% detected once. Sequencing was performed on a population of CD138-negative cells sorted from bone marrow. Receptors were obtained from a donor at least 40 years old with multiple myeloma.

This clonotype was picked up many times. In nucleotides, the CDR3 is TGTGCCAGCACGGGCCTAGCCAAAAACATTCAGTACTTC. This gives the protein CASTGLAKNIQYF. The rearrangement uses TRBV28 and TRBJ2-4; no clear D. The length of the CDR3 is 13 residues. The germline CDR1 and CDR2 sequences are MDHEN and SYDVKM. Trimming removed 7 bases at V and 0 bases at J, with 7 bases between.

In this sample, this clonotype turned up a few times. With a much larger clone just one base away, this may be a read error. The chain couples TRBV29-1 to TRBJ1-1; D gene uncertain. Deletions cut 4 bases from V and 6 bases from J, with 9 bases between. The germline V gene encodes CDR1 SQVTM and CDR2 ANQGSEA. There are 11 residues in the CDR3. The CDR3 loop is CSVVMVSEAFF. The CDR3 DNA reads as TGCAGCGTTGTAATGGTCTCTGAAGCTTTCTTT.

This clonotype has a count of ten or more. The V call is TRBV7-2, the J call TRBJ2-1; D call uncertain. V lost 1 base, J lost 4 bases, and 23 bases lay in between. The length of the CDR3 is 19 residues. Germline assignment: CDR1 SGHTA and CDR2 FQGNSA. In nucleotides, the CDR3 is TGTGCCAGCAGCTTAGAACTTCGCCGCTTAATCGCCGTGTACAATGAGCAGTTCTTC. Amino acid sequence: CASSLELRRLIAVYNEQFF. The variable domain in full, completed from reference TRBV7-2 and TRBJ2-1, reads GAGVSQSPSNKVTEKGKDVELRCDPISGHTALYWYRQSLGQGLEFLIYFQGNSAPDKSGLPSDRFSAERTGGSVSTLTIQRTQQEDSAVYLCASSLELRRLIAVYNEQFFGPGTRLTVL.

The table lists this clonotype with many counts. The chain couples TRBV2 to TRBJ2-1; 8 nucleotides match TRBD1. From germline, CDR1 is SNHLY and CDR2 FYNNEI. The V gene end was trimmed by 6 bases and the J gene end by 6 bases; junction bases not matched to a gene: 1. The CDR3 is 12 residues long. Here the CDR3 reads CASSDRGNEQFF. DNA of the CDR3: TGTGCCAGCAGCGACAGGGGCAATGAGCAGTTCTTC.

The table lists this clonotype with many counts. This sequence joins TRBV6-2 or TRBV6-3 and TRBJ2-7; 7 positions match TRBD1. Germline CDR1 reads MNHEY; CDR2 reads SVGEGT. CDR3 size: 15 residues. V gave up 5 bases and J gave up 2 bases; unmatched junction bases: 9. The CDR3 sequence: CASSTETGTPYEQYF. The CDR3 DNA is TGTGCCAGCAGTACCGAGACAGGGACGCCCTACGAGCAGTACTTC.

A few counts support this clonotype. A read error is possible here, since a much larger clone lies one base away. V is TRBV6-5 and J is TRBJ1-4; D uncertain. This CDR3 has 12 residues. CDR1 and CDR2 (germline): MNHEY, SVGAGI. The CDR3 DNA follows: TGTGCCAGCAGGTCGTCAAATGAAATACTGTTTTTT. This codes for CASRSSNEILFF.

V is TRBV3-1 and J is TRBJ2-3, with D perhaps TRBD2 (6 bases). Trimming pared 6 bases from V and 6 bases from J, leaving 16 bases between. The length of the CDR3 is 14 residues. CDR1 and CDR2 from the germline V gene are LGHDT and YNNKEL (reference sequence). The CDR3 nucleotides read TGTGCCAGCAGGCCCCGGGACTCATCCGATACGCAGTATTTT. As protein: CASRPRDSSDTQYF.

This clonotype was seen repeatedly, ten times or more. The rearrangement links TRBV12-3 or TRBV12-4 to TRBJ1-2, with D possibly matching TRBD1 (5 bases). CDR3 length equals 13 residues. V dropped 3 bases and J dropped 7 bases, with 12 bases sitting between them. CDR3 DNA: TGTGCCAGCAGTTTGGCAGGGTGGCGTGGCTACACCTTC. This encodes CASSLAGWRGYTF.

In this sample, this clonotype turned up many times. The chain has TRBV29-1 and TRBJ2-7; no firm D call. From germline, CDR1 is SQVTM and CDR2 ANQGSEA. This CDR3 is 14 amino acids long. V was shortened by 4 bases and J by 5 bases, with 18 bases between the two germline ends. CDR3 sequence (DNA): TGCAGCGTTGCACTGCACGAAGGGAACCACGAGCAGTACTTC. This codes for CSVALHEGNHEQYF.

This clonotype was recorded many times. The rearrangement uses TRBV5-1 and TRBJ2-2, with D tentatively TRBD1 (5 bases). Between the trimmed V and J ends, which lost 5 bases and 2 bases, there was a span of 16 bases. The germline gives CDR1 SGHRS, CDR2 YFSETQ. The CDR3 runs to 16 residues. The DNA for the CDR3 is TGCGCCAGCAGTTGGGGCCCCTCTTACAACACCGGGGAGCTGTTTTTT. It is translated as CASSWGPSYNTGELFF.

This clonotype was seen repeatedly, ten times or more. This chain joins TRBV20-1 and TRBJ2-3; 8 positions match TRBD2. The germline V gene has CDR1 DFQATT and CDR2 SNEGSKA (reference sequence). The CDR3 sequence is 15 residues long. The trim removed 4 bases at V and 4 bases at J, leaving 10 bases unmatched. CDR3 DNA: TGCAGTGCTATCCCGGGACTAGGAGGCGCAGATACGCAGTATTTT. Translation gives CSAIPGLGGADTQYF.

This clonotype was picked up many times. The chain has TRBV23-1 and TRBJ2-1; 8 bases fit TRBD2. TRBV23-1 is known as an ORF, though its function is uncertain. CDR3 length equals 17 residues. V shed 9 bases, J shed 12 bases, and the junction held 25 bases outside the gene matches. The CDR3 reads CARWDGEAGVTGQPQFF. The CDR3 nucleotides read TGCGCCAGGTGGGACGGAGAAGCGGGAGTTACCGGCCAACCGCAGTTCTTC.

This clonotype has ten or more counts. The CDR3 loop reads CSAGGYEQYF. The CDR3 bases are TGCAGCGCAGGGGGATACGAGCAGTACTTC. The chain uses TRBV29-1 and TRBJ2-7, with 7 bases aligning to TRBD1. The germline V gene has CDR1 SQVTM and CDR2 ANQGSEA. Trimming at V came to 7 bases and at J to 4 bases, leaving 1 base not matched to a gene. The CDR3 runs 10 residues.

In its sample, this clonotype was seen many times. This chain joins TRBV29-1 and TRBJ2-1, with 15 bases that match TRBD2. Germline V gene sequence: CDR1 SQVTM, CDR2 ANQGSEA. CDR3 length: 15 residues. The ends lost 3 bases at V and 7 bases at J; junction bases unmatched: 4. As DNA, the CDR3 is TGCAGCGTTGACCGGGGGACTAGCGGGAGGAATGAGCAGTTCTTC. Encoded protein: CSVDRGTSGRNEQFF.

Worth noting for this clonotype: A far larger clone lies a single base away; this is likely a read error. The chain carries TRBV2 and TRBJ2-1, with TRBD2 matching 7 bases. CDR1 SNHLY and CDR2 FYNNEI come from the germline V gene. The trim removed 3 bases at V and 13 bases at J, leaving 12 bases unmatched. This CDR3 comprises 14 residues. CDR3 coding DNA: TGTGCCAGCAGTGATTCCGGGGGAGGGGAGACCCAGTTCTTC. Its protein is CASSDSGGGETQFF. Drawing the rest from reference TRBV2 and TRBJ2-1, the complete variable domain is EPEVTQTPSHQVTQMGQEVILRCVPISNHLYFYWYRQILGQKVEFLVSFYNNEISEKSEIFDDQFSVERPDGSNFTLKIRSTKLEDSAMYFCASSDSGGGETQFFGPGTRLTVL.

Turning to this clonotype: One end of the junction is discordant with germline, which a read error may explain. This chain links TRBV5-6 with TRBJ2-1; D not resolved. Germline-derived CDR1 and CDR2 are SGHDT and YYEEEE. The CDR3 loop spans 15 amino acids. The CDR3 protein is CASSLGRISYNERFF. CDR3 coding DNA: TGTGCCAGCAGCTTGGGCCGGATTTCCTACAATGAGCGGTTCTTC.

This clonotype has ten or more counts. CDR3 sequence reads: CSAPNRVQETQYF. Written as DNA, the CDR3 is TGCAGTGCACCGAACCGGGTCCAAGAGACCCAGTACTTC. This chain links TRBV20-1 with TRBJ2-5, with no clear D. The CDR3 totals 13 residues. Germline lookup yields CDR1 DFQATT and CDR2 SNEGSKA (reference sequence). The V end lost 6 bases, the J end lost 1 base, and 12 bases lay between the germline ends.

This clonotype was seen a few times. The CDR3: CASSQDSGGTDTQYF. The DNA of the CDR3 is TGCGCCAGCAGCCAAGATAGCGGTGGCACAGATACGCAGTATTTT. J is TRBJ2-3 and V is TRBV4-1; D possibly corresponds to TRBD2 (6 bases). Germline-derived CDR1 and CDR2 are MGHRA and YSYEKL. CDR3 length: 15 residues. With 0 bases removed from V and 1 base from J, the gap between germline ends came to 8 bases.

A word on this clonotype: Given a far larger clone just one base away, this is likely a sequencing read error. The chain is built from TRBV7-6 and TRBJ2-7, with TRBD1 identical over 7 bases. The CDR3 is 15 residues long. Germline V CDR1 and CDR2: SGHVS, FNYEAQ. V was pared by 5 bases and J by 3 bases, with 10 bases of the junction left unmatched. The CDR3: CASSPRTGNNYEQYF. The CDR3 DNA is TGTGCCAGCAGCCCAAGGACAGGAAACAACTACGAGCAGTACTTC.

In its sample, this clonotype was seen many times. The chain has TRBV12-3 or TRBV12-4 and TRBJ2-1, with 15 bases fitting TRBD2. The trim removed 5 bases at V and 6 bases at J, leaving 14 bases unmatched. The CDR3 sequence is 19 residues long. CDR3 sequence: CASSPGLAGGNNRGNEQFF. The CDR3 DNA is TGTGCCAGCAGTCCTGGACTAGCGGGAGGGAACAACCGGGGCAATGAGCAGTTCTTC.